This TCR beta chain appears in the sequencing data of a study of blood T cells in healthy people across ages. Primers used in a second PCR of about 6 to 11 cycles were a sample-barcoded 5' primer and a J-beta primer mix. From the 5' RACE reads, TCRdb called clonotypes with MiXCR, one entry per CDR3 protein. The data show 1.5 million or so distinct CDR3 sequences, with less than 45% seen just once and around 4% held by the top ten. Germline values: CDR1 MNHNS, CDR2 SASEGT. The ends lost 4 bases at V and 11 bases at J; junction bases unmatched: 17. CDR3 length equals 16 residues. The chain combines TRBV6-1 with TRBJ2-5; 9 bases agree with TRBD1. The receptor was derived from a woman younger than 30 in good health. Sequencing was performed on blood. CDR3 amino acids: CASSGRDRVVNNEQYF. CDR3 in DNA: TGTGCCAGCAGTGGCCGGGACAGGGTTGTCAACAATGAGCAGTACTTC.